This passage covers 8 T cell receptor beta chains from one sample sequenced in a study of blood T cell repertoires in COVID-19. TCRdb's table, derived via immunoSEQ multiplex PCR, lists solely in-frame clones and lacks some. The sample holds under 250,000 clones, approximately 86% seen once. The sample taken for sequencing was peripheral blood. Source of these receptors: a woman between 55 and 75 years old who had recovered from COVID-19.

CDR3 region: CASSYVETQYF. CDR3 nucleotide sequence: TGTGCCAGCAGCTATGTAGAGACCCAGTACTTC. J is TRBJ2-5 and V is TRBV6-6; D ambiguous. Germline V gene lookup returns CDR1 MNHNY and CDR2 SVGAGI (reference sequence). Trimming left V 6 bases short and J 4 bases short, with 6 bases between. The CDR3 length is 11 residues.

The chain recombines TRBV2 with TRBJ1-1, with D uncertain. The V end was cut by 6 bases, the J end by 1 base, with 15 bases between. CDR1 is SNHLY and CDR2 is FYNNEI in the germline V gene. The CDR3 has 15 residues. In DNA, the CDR3 is TGTGCCAGCAGACCCCTAATTGCCCCGAACACTGAAGCTTTCTTT. This encodes CASRPLIAPNTEAFF. The full variable domain, completed using reference TRBV2 and TRBJ1-1, is EPEVTQTPSHQVTQMGQEVILRCVPISNHLYFYWYRQILGQKVEFLVSFYNNEISEKSEIFDDQFSVERPDGSNFTLKIRSTKLEDSAMYFCASRPLIAPNTEAFFGQGTRLTVV.

This sequence joins TRBV27 and TRBJ1-4; D is possibly TRBD1 (6 bases). CDR1 and CDR2 (germline): MNHEY, SMNVEV (reference sequence). V was pared by 3 bases and J by 5 bases, with 10 bases between. CDR3 length equals 14 residues. The CDR3 DNA follows: TGTGCCAGCAGTTTCTACCAGGGGAATGAAAAACTGTTTTTT. Translated: CASSFYQGNEKLFF.

As to this clone: Other DNA sequences in the sample encode the same CDR3. The J gene is TRBJ1-6, the V gene TRBV3-1 (or the pseudogene TRBV3-2), with D unresolved. Germline CDR1 and CDR2: LGHDT and YNNKEL (reference sequence). The CDR3 runs to 12 residues. Trimming shortened V by 4 bases and J by 7 bases, and 5 bases separated the two germline ends. CDR3 sequence: CASSLVNSPLHF. The CDR3 DNA reads as TGTGCCAGCAGCCTAGTCAATTCACCCCTCCACTTT.

The rearrangement joins TRBV7-9 to TRBJ1-3; D is ambiguous. CDR1 SEHNR and CDR2 FQNEAQ come from the germline V gene (reference sequence). The CDR3 length is 15 residues. Trimming took off 5 bases at V and 5 bases at J, with 16 bases between the two ends. This chain's CDR3 is CASSPAGRARNTIYF. The CDR3 DNA sequence: TGTGCCAGCAGCCCAGCGGGAAGGGCTCGAAACACCATATATTTT.

The sample holds a few counts of this clone. The chain uses TRBV6-4 and TRBJ2-1, with 7 positions matching TRBD1. The V gene end was trimmed by 6 bases and the J gene end by 0 bases; junction bases not matched to a gene: 5. Germline CDR1 is MRHNA and CDR2 is SNTAGT. CDR3 length: 15 amino acids. This chain's CDR3 is CASSADRSSYNEQFF. CDR3 DNA sequence: TGTGCCAGCAGCGCGGACAGGAGCTCCTACAATGAGCAGTTCTTC.

This sequence joins TRBV19 and TRBJ1-3; 7 bases align to TRBD1. Germline-derived CDR1 and CDR2 are LNHDA and SQIVND (reference sequence). The CDR3 runs 16 residues. V lost 3 bases and J lost 2; bases outside the gene matches: 7. CDR3 sequence reads: CASSIIAGGAGNTIYF. The DNA of the CDR3 is TGTGCCAGTAGTATTATCGCAGGGGGAGCTGGAAACACCATATATTTT.

The rearrangement links TRBV3-1 (or the pseudogene TRBV3-2) to TRBJ2-1; possible D gene TRBD2, 6 bases. Germline-derived CDR1 and CDR2 are LGHDT and YNNKEL (reference sequence). Trimming took 0 bases from V and 2 from J, leaving 8 bases between them. The CDR3 is made up of 15 amino acids. In DNA form, the CDR3 reads TGTGCCAGCAGCCAAGACCGGGGGACCTACAATGAGCAGTTCTTC. Translating it yields CASSQDRGTYNEQFF.